This T cell receptor (beta chain) was identified during a study of CD8+ T cells in alopecia areata. Study-level results: A single nonresponder leaves the baseline CD8+ expansion link to response uncertain.

This sample's treatment: oral pan-JAK inhibitor, 5-10 mg twice daily. Separation by sorting yielded CD4+ and CD8+ T cells from PBMCs. Concerning this clone itself: Its antigen is as yet unknown.

This CDR3 contains 13 residues. The germline gives CDR1 MGHRA, CDR2 YSYEKL. Losses at the gene ends were 4 bases for V and 7 bases for J; bases not matched to a gene: 6. Extracted RNA was reverse transcribed into cDNA, the sequencing template. The assay was immunoSEQ multiplex PCR, and TCRdb's table has in-frame clones only and misses some. Here the sample spans 95,000 to 110,000 clones, about nine tenths being singletons. The sequenced sample was CD8+ T cells sorted from blood, obtained between weeks 30 and 35, from a patient treated with tofacitinib. This clonotype was obtained from a human donor with alopecia areata. The chain has TRBV4-1 and TRBJ2-7; 8 bases line up with TRBD2. CDR3 in amino acids: CASSPGGPKEQYF. The CDR3 region has the DNA TGCGCCAGCAGCCCGGGGGGGCCAAAAGAGCAGTACTTC.